Listed below are T cell receptor beta chains from one sample, sequenced in a study of T cell repertoires in cytomegalovirus infection. These receptors have no identified antigens. TCRdb processed the reads anew with MiXCR; each CDR3 protein has one entry. The data contain 700,000 to 850,000 distinct CDR3 sequences, approximately 30% of them singletons. This sample comprised cultured CD8+ T cells from PBMCs, obtained from culture after CMV antigen stimulation. Source of these receptors: a human donor in good health (CMV status not recorded). Some clones in this sample may be carry-over from other donors' samples. The conserved cysteine and the conserved F or W are not part of the CDR3 here. Only some rows state a clone size, as once, few, many or a class for expanded clones.

j_gene: TRBJ1-1; abundance: -; v_gene: TRBV4-1; CDR3aa: ASSPHARGGTEAF
j_gene: TRBJ2-7; abundance: once; v_gene: TRBV14; CDR3aa: ASSPRERRFYEEQY
j_gene: TRBJ2-1; abundance: -; v_gene: TRBV6-5; CDR3aa: ASSYPDREALYNKQF
j_gene: TRBJ1-4; abundance: -; v_gene: TRBV14; CDR3aa: ASSQEVKGADEKLF
j_gene: TRBJ1-2; abundance: -; v_gene: TRBV28; CDR3aa: ASSSVISYGYT
j_gene: TRBJ1-1; abundance: -; v_gene: TRBV28; CDR3aa: ASQFTGNTEAF
j_gene: TRBJ2-3; abundance: few; v_gene: TRBV27; CDR3aa: ASTSWPGGDTQY
j_gene: TRBJ2-1; abundance: few; v_gene: TRBV6-2/TRBV6-3; CDR3aa: ARVPGDRVYNEQF
j_gene: TRBJ2-1; abundance: few; v_gene: TRBV6-2/TRBV6-3; CDR3aa: ASRGLAYIDEQF
j_gene: TRBJ2-1; abundance: -; v_gene: TRBV14; CDR3aa: ASSQVDRGDEQF
j_gene: TRBJ2-1; abundance: -; v_gene: TRBV19; CDR3aa: ASSNSKSQDEQF
j_gene: TRBJ1-2; abundance: -; v_gene: TRBV10-3; CDR3aa: AISERTGYGYT
j_gene: TRBJ1-1; abundance: -; v_gene: TRBV9; CDR3aa: ASSERPGLVNTEAF
j_gene: TRBJ2-6; abundance: -; v_gene: TRBV2; CDR3aa: ASSGGGRAGANVLT
j_gene: TRBJ1-6; abundance: many; v_gene: TRBV12-3/TRBV12-4; CDR3aa: ASSSSGPNSPLH
j_gene: TRBJ2-4; abundance: -; v_gene: TRBV27; CDR3aa: ASRIAGGPTKNIQY
j_gene: TRBJ1-2; abundance: -; v_gene: TRBV12-3/TRBV12-4; CDR3aa: ASPGTGDGYT
j_gene: TRBJ2-2; abundance: -; v_gene: TRBV15; CDR3aa: ATRSRGGPGELF
j_gene: TRBJ1-4; abundance: few; v_gene: TRBV6-6; CDR3aa: ASSYIAGKDEKLF
j_gene: TRBJ2-2; abundance: -; v_gene: TRBV6-1; CDR3aa: ASSEHPAGFYTGELF
j_gene: TRBJ1-1; abundance: -; v_gene: TRBV2; CDR3aa: ASSDINRVNTEAF
j_gene: TRBJ2-5; abundance: -; v_gene: TRBV7-8; CDR3aa: ASSQTSSWETQY
j_gene: TRBJ2-4; abundance: -; v_gene: TRBV6-6; CDR3aa: ASRPTSGAGAKNIQY
j_gene: TRBJ1-2; abundance: -; v_gene: TRBV7-9; CDR3aa: ASRLRVVDGYT
j_gene: TRBJ2-2; abundance: few; v_gene: TRBV11-2; CDR3aa: ASSSRGRETTGELF
j_gene: TRBJ2-2; abundance: -; v_gene: TRBV7-3; CDR3aa: ASSLRAPYAGGELF
j_gene: TRBJ2-1; abundance: -; v_gene: TRBV20-1; CDR3aa: SASGPSWNEQF
j_gene: TRBJ2-7; abundance: -; v_gene: TRBV5-4; CDR3aa: ASSPGTGTGTYEQY
j_gene: TRBJ2-4; abundance: few; v_gene: TRBV7-9; CDR3aa: ASSLMGQKNIQY
j_gene: TRBJ2-3; abundance: -; v_gene: TRBV12-3/TRBV12-4; CDR3aa: ASSHGQTDTQY
j_gene: TRBJ1-5; abundance: few; v_gene: TRBV7-9; CDR3aa: ASSLVFGDTGRHNQPQH
j_gene: TRBJ1-4; abundance: -; v_gene: TRBV4-1; CDR3aa: ASSPPGRFEKLF
j_gene: TRBJ1-6; abundance: -; v_gene: TRBV6-2/TRBV6-3; CDR3aa: ASSYAQGWNSPLH
j_gene: TRBJ2-1; abundance: many; v_gene: TRBV7-7; CDR3aa: ASSPSERGEQF
j_gene: TRBJ1-1; abundance: many; v_gene: TRBV7-2; CDR3aa: ASSDPRQGLNTEAF
j_gene: TRBJ1-1; abundance: few; v_gene: TRBV7-2; CDR3aa: ASSPGRGLNTEAF
j_gene: TRBJ1-5; abundance: -; v_gene: TRBV7-1; CDR3aa: ASSSPDREENQPQH
j_gene: TRBJ1-2; abundance: few; v_gene: TRBV7-9; CDR3aa: ASSLRDRGSIYGYT